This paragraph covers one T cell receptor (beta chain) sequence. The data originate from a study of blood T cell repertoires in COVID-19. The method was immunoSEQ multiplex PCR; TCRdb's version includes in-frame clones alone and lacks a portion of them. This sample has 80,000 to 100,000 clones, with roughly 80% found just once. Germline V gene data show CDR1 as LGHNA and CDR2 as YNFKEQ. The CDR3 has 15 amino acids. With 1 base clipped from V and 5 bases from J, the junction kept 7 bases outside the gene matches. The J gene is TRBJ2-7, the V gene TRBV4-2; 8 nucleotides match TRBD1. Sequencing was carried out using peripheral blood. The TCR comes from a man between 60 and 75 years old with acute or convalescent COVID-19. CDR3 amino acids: CASSQGRDRGHEQYF. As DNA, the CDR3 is TGTGCCAGCAGCCAAGGCCGCGACAGGGGCCACGAGCAGTACTTC.